These 27 T cell receptor beta chains share one sample of origin, sequenced in a study of blood T cell repertoires in COVID-19. Assay used: immunoSEQ multiplex PCR; TCRdb lists only in-frame clones, some missing. The sample has about 240,000 clones; around 90% are singletons. The sequenced sample was peripheral blood. The receptors were sampled from a man aged 60 to 69 who had recovered from COVID-19.

This chain's CDR3 is CASSQSLGGSEKLFF. The DNA for the CDR3 is TGCGCCAGCAGTCAATCGCTAGGGGGCAGTGAAAAACTGTTTTTT. This sequence joins TRBV23-1 and TRBJ1-4; 7 bases are shared with TRBD1. TRBV23-1 is known as an ORF, though its function is uncertain. The CDR3 has 15 residues. Trimming removed 0 bases from V and 7 bases from J; junction bases left unmatched: 5.

The chain joins TRBV7-2 to TRBJ2-3, with a possible D match to TRBD2 (6 bases). The V end lost 1 base, the J end lost 5 bases, and 10 bases lay between the germline ends. Germline CDR1 reads SGHTA; CDR2 reads FQGNSA. CDR3 length equals 14 residues. The CDR3 protein is CASSLGGGKDTQYF. CDR3 nucleotides: TGTGCCAGCAGCTTAGGCGGCGGGAAAGATACGCAGTATTTT.

V and J are TRBV6-1 and TRBJ2-7, with unresolved D. This CDR3 spans 16 amino acids. Germline V CDR1 and CDR2: MNHNS, SASEGT. The V end was cut by 4 bases, the J end by 0 bases, with 16 bases between. For the CDR3, the DNA is TGTGCCAGCAGTGCGACCGAACTGTGGAGCTCCTACGAGCAGTACGTC. This codes for CASSATELWSSYEQYV.

The V and J genes are TRBV11-2 and TRBJ2-2, with a tentative D call TRBD2 (5 bases). Trimming took off 8 bases at V and 1 base at J, with 14 bases between the two ends. CDR3 size: 15 residues. Germline V gene data show CDR1 as SGHAT and CDR2 as FQNNGV. The CDR3 loop is CASPPGEQNTGELFF. CDR3 DNA: TGTGCCAGCCCCCCCGGGGAGCAGAACACCGGGGAGCTGTTTTTT. Filled out from reference TRBV11-2 and TRBJ2-2, the complete variable domain reads EAGVAQSPRYKIIEKRQSVAFWCNPISGHATLYWYQQILGQGPKLLIQFQNNGVVDDSQLPKDRFSAERLKGVDSTLKIQPAKLEDSAVYLCASPPGEQNTGELFFGEGSRLTVL.

The V call is TRBV12-3 or TRBV12-4, the J call TRBJ2-2; 7 bases align to TRBD2. The CDR3 length is 13 residues. V was clipped by 2 bases and J by 7 bases; unmatched bases: 1. As DNA, the CDR3 is TGTGCCAGCAGTTTAAGGGAGGGCGGGGAGCTGTTTTTT. Translated: CASSLREGGELFF.

The V gene is TRBV3-1 (or the pseudogene TRBV3-2), the J gene TRBJ2-7; a possible D gene is TRBD2 (6 bases). The CDR3 loop spans 15 amino acids. The V gene's germline CDR1 is LGHDT and CDR2 YNNKEL (reference sequence). Trimming stripped 1 base from V and 2 bases from J, with 12 bases between. CDR3 in DNA: TGTGCCAGCAGCCAAGGCGGGACTGTCCCCTACGAGCAGTACTTC. It yields the protein CASSQGGTVPYEQYF.

The V gene is TRBV9, the J gene TRBJ2-3; 8 nucleotides agree with TRBD2. The germline CDR1 and CDR2 sequences are SGDLS and YYNGEE. With 3 bases clipped from V and 6 bases from J, the junction kept 9 bases outside the gene matches. The CDR3 is made up of 15 amino acids. The CDR3 sequence is CASSGGTSSTDTQYF. The CDR3 coding sequence is TGTGCCAGCAGCGGTGGGACTAGTTCTACCGATACGCAGTATTTT.

This clone was seen at least ten times. CDR3 nucleotides: TGTGCCAGCAGCATGGAAGGACAGCGGTTCTCTGGGGCCAACGTCCTGACTTTC. The encoded protein is CASSMEGQRFSGANVLTF. The chain is built from TRBV7-2 and TRBJ2-6; D possibly corresponds to TRBD1 (6 bases). CDR1 is SGHTA and CDR2 is FQGNSA in the germline V gene. The CDR3 loop spans 18 amino acids. Trimming shortened V by 5 bases and J by 0 bases, and 17 bases separated the two germline ends.

The rearrangement uses TRBV6-1 and TRBJ1-1; D uncertain. CDR1 MNHNS and CDR2 SASEGT come from the germline V gene. V was pared by 5 bases and J by 2 bases, with 6 bases between. The CDR3 sequence is 12 residues long. The CDR3, as DNA: TGTGCCAGCAGTCGCAGAAACACTGAAGCTTTCTTT. This encodes CASSRRNTEAFF.

This chain joins TRBV24-1 and TRBJ2-5; the match to TRBD1 covers 8 bases. The length of the CDR3 is 16 residues. From germline, CDR1 is KGHDR and CDR2 SFDVKD. The junction had 11 bases not matched to a gene; V was cut back by 6 bases and J by 3 bases. CDR3 sequence reads: CATSKVVGTGEETQYF. The CDR3 nucleotides are TGTGCCACCAGTAAAGTGGTGGGGACAGGTGAAGAGACCCAGTACTTC.

This chain's CDR3 is CASSRRGADTQYF. In DNA form, the CDR3 reads TGTGCCAGCAGCCGGCGGGGGGCAGATACGCAGTATTTT. V and J are TRBV3-1 (or the pseudogene TRBV3-2) and TRBJ2-3; the match to TRBD2 covers 8 bases. The CDR3 sequence is 13 residues long. The germline V gene has CDR1 LGHDT and CDR2 YNNKEL (reference sequence). Trimming cost V 4 bases and J 4 bases; bases outside gene matches: 1.

The CDR3 here is CASSLGGQSQPSTDTQYF. The CDR3 coding sequence is TGCGCCAGCAGCTTGGGAGGACAGTCCCAACCTAGCACAGATACGCAGTATTTT. V and J are TRBV5-1 and TRBJ2-3; tentative D call: TRBD1 (6 bases). V was trimmed by 0 bases and J by 0 bases, leaving 17 bases between them. This CDR3 is built from 18 residues. Germline-derived CDR1 and CDR2 are SGHRS and YFSETQ.

The rearrangement joins TRBV5-6 to TRBJ2-3, with 14 bases matching TRBD2. The ends lost 4 bases at V and 2 bases at J; junction bases unmatched: 9. Germline loops: CDR1 SGHDT, CDR2 YYEEEE. The CDR3 has 18 amino acids. The CDR3 DNA is TGTGCCAGCAGCCACAATGGACTAGCGGGGGGCTACACAGATACGCAGTATTTT. The encoded protein is CASSHNGLAGGYTDTQYF. The full variable domain, its missing parts supplied by reference TRBV5-6 and TRBJ2-3, is DAGVTQSPTHLIKTRGQQVTLRCSPKSGHDTVSWYQQALGQGPQFIFQYYEEEERQRGNFPDRFSGHQFPNYSSELNVNALLLGDSALYLCASSHNGLAGGYTDTQYFGPGTRLTVL.

V usage is TRBV9 and J usage is TRBJ1-4; 7 positions agree with TRBD1. Trimming at V came to 4 bases and at J to 8 bases, leaving 8 bases not matched to a gene. CDR3 length: 14 residues. Per germline, CDR1 SGDLS and CDR2 YYNGEE. The CDR3 DNA reads TGTGCCAGCAGCCCCACAGGGGCGGGCGAAAAACTGTTTTTT. This encodes CASSPTGAGEKLFF.

On this clone: The same CDR3 can be traced to other DNA sequences in this sample. The chain couples TRBV5-1 to TRBJ1-4; 8 bases are shared with TRBD1. CDR3 length: 14 amino acids. The germline V gene encodes CDR1 SGHRS and CDR2 YFSETQ. V dropped 2 bases and J dropped 5; count of bases not matched to a gene: 2. Here the CDR3 reads CASSLRTGNEKLFF. DNA of the CDR3: TGCGCCAGCAGCTTAAGGACAGGGAATGAAAAACTGTTTTTT.

The chain joins TRBV5-5 to TRBJ2-7, with D possibly matching TRBD2 (6 bases). Germline CDR1 reads SGHKS; CDR2 reads YYEKEE (reference sequence). The CDR3 totals 15 residues. Trimming took off 1 base at V and 0 bases at J, with 11 bases between the two ends. CDR3 coding DNA: TGTGCCAGCAGCTTGTCGGGCGGGAACTCCTACGAGCAGTACGTC. The encoded protein is CASSLSGGNSYEQYV.

This clone has a handful of counts. This chain connects TRBV5-1 to TRBJ2-7; 11 bases are shared with TRBD1. V dropped 4 bases and J dropped 7; count of bases not matched to a gene: 4. Per the germline V gene, CDR1 is SGHRS and CDR2 is YFSETQ. The CDR3 extends over 13 amino acids. The CDR3 coding sequence is TGCGCCAGCAGCGGACAGGGGGCGAGGGAGCAGTACTTC. This translates into CASSGQGAREQYF.

The chain employs TRBV18 and TRBJ2-5, with TRBD1 as a possible D gene (5 bases). This CDR3 is built from 15 residues. Germline CDR1 is KGHSH and CDR2 is LQKENI. Trimming removed 3 bases at V and 2 bases at J, with 13 bases between. CDR3 DNA sequence: TGTGCCAGCTCACCCGGGCAGGGTATACAAGAGACCCAGTACTTC. The encoded protein is CASSPGQGIQETQYF.

This chain connects TRBV4-1 to TRBJ2-3, with 8 positions matching TRBD2. V was pared by 0 bases and J by 7 bases, with 9 bases of the junction left unmatched. Germline-derived CDR1 and CDR2 are MGHRA and YSYEKL. This CDR3 spans 16 amino acids. The CDR3 reads CASSQDMAGGSYTQYF. The DNA for the CDR3 is TGCGCCAGCAGCCAAGATATGGCGGGGGGATCTTATACGCAGTATTTT.

V gene TRBV9 combines with J gene TRBJ1-1; TRBD1 agrees at 8 bases. The junction had 15 bases not matched to a gene; V was cut back by 2 bases and J by 0 bases. Germline CDR1 is SGDLS and CDR2 is YYNGEE. The CDR3 consists of 19 residues. CDR3 amino acids: CASSVGHRGEAKMNTEAFF. Here the CDR3 DNA reads TGTGCCAGCAGCGTGGGCCACAGGGGGGAGGCCAAAATGAACACTGAAGCTTTCTTT. Full variable domain (rest looked up from reference TRBV9 and TRBJ1-1): DSGVTQTPKHLITATGQRVTLRCSPRSGDLSVYWYQQSLDQGLQFLIQYYNGEERAKGNILERFSAQQFPDLHSELNLSSLELGDSALYFCASSVGHRGEAKMNTEAFFGQGTRLTVV.

This clone has only one observation. The rearrangement links TRBV2 to TRBJ2-3, with TRBD2 matching over 11 bases. This CDR3 has 18 amino acids. The trim removed 5 bases at V and 0 bases at J, leaving 10 bases unmatched. Germline V gene sequence: CDR1 SNHLY, CDR2 FYNNEI. The CDR3 sequence: CASSSTSGGLESTDTQYF. DNA for the CDR3: TGTGCCAGCAGTTCCACTAGCGGGGGCCTAGAGAGCACAGATACGCAGTATTTT.

The V gene is TRBV27, the J gene TRBJ1-1, with D unresolved. The CDR3 has 14 residues. The germline V gene has CDR1 MNHEY and CDR2 SMNVEV (reference sequence). Trimming took 3 bases from V and 3 from J, leaving 11 bases between them. The CDR3 here is CASSLVGRHTEAFF. Written as DNA, the CDR3 is TGTGCCAGCAGTTTGGTCGGGAGGCACACTGAAGCTTTCTTT.

Here the CDR3 DNA reads TGTGCCAGTAGTTTCCGAACTAGCGGGGGGCCTCCGAACACCGGGGAGCTGTTTTTT. Residues: CASSFRTSGGPPNTGELFF. V and J are TRBV19 and TRBJ2-2, with 12 bases matching TRBD2. The CDR3 is 19 amino acids. The ends lost 5 bases at V and 0 bases at J; junction bases unmatched: 10. From germline, CDR1 is LNHDA and CDR2 SQIVND (reference sequence).

This chain joins TRBV7-8 and TRBJ1-1; D remains unclear. In germline, CDR1 is SGHVS, CDR2 FQNEAQ. The CDR3 is made up of 15 amino acids. With 5 bases removed from V and 1 base from J, the gap between germline ends came to 14 bases. The CDR3 region has the DNA TGTGCCAGCAGCCTACGGGGTTTGGCGAACACTGAAGCTTTCTTT. Amino acid sequence: CASSLRGLANTEAFF.

V and J are TRBV5-1 and TRBJ2-7; 15 bases line up with TRBD2. CDR1 is SGHRS, CDR2 YFSETQ, per germline. The CDR3 sequence is 16 residues long. V lost 2 bases to trimming and J lost 6 bases; unmatched junction nucleotides: 6. The CDR3 DNA reads as TGCGCCAGCAGCTTAGGACTAGCGGGGGGGCAATCCGAGCAGTACGTC. It is translated as CASSLGLAGGQSEQYV.

This rearrangement joins TRBV5-1 to TRBJ1-1; unclear D gene. The germline gives CDR1 SGHRS, CDR2 YFSETQ. V lost 4 bases, J lost 3 bases, and 13 bases lay in between. The CDR3 totals 14 residues. CDR3 amino acids: CASSAGSADTEAFF. CDR3 DNA sequence: TGCGCCAGCAGCGCCGGGTCAGCGGACACTGAAGCTTTCTTT.

CDR3 DNA sequence: TGTGCCAGCAGCGCCCAGGGGTGGGAGCAGTACTTC. This sequence encodes CASSAQGWEQYF. The V gene is TRBV28, the J gene TRBJ2-7, with D possibly TRBD1 on 6 matching bases. This CDR3 has 12 amino acids. Germline V gene lookup returns CDR1 MDHEN and CDR2 SYDVKM. Trimming shortened V by 6 bases and J by 7 bases, and 13 bases separated the two germline ends.